The 23 T cell receptor beta chains reported below all come from one sample, sequenced in a study of T-cell memory formation after mild COVID-19. From the 5' RACE reads, TCRdb called clonotypes with MiXCR, one entry per CDR3 protein. This table has around 250,000 distinct CDR3 sequences, more than 8% appearing once. Sequenced input: PBMCs or a T cell subset sorted from them (not recorded which). These receptors originate from a man in his late teens or twenties who had mild COVID-19 (a few samples of this study predate the infection). Cell type and time point are not known.

The chain links TRBV7-8 to TRBJ1-1, with D possibly being TRBD1 (6 bases). The CDR3 is made up of 13 amino acids. Germline loops: CDR1 SGHVS, CDR2 FQNEAQ. Trimming took off 9 bases at V and 3 bases at J, with 14 bases between the two ends. CDR3 DNA sequence: TGTGCCAGTGCGGCAGGGGATCACACTGAAGCTTTCTTT. Its protein is CASAAGDHTEAFF. Full variable domain (rest looked up from reference TRBV7-8 and TRBJ1-1): GAGVSQSPRYKVAKRGQDVALRCDPISGHVSLFWYQQALGQGPEFLTYFQNEAQLDKSGLPSDRFFAERPEGSVSTLKIQRTQQEDSAVYLCASAAGDHTEAFFGQGTRLTVV.

The sample holds a few counts of this clonotype. The chain combines TRBV6-5 with TRBJ2-2; no reliable D call. Germline V lookup: CDR1 MNHEY, CDR2 SVGAGI. The CDR3 is made up of 16 amino acids. V lost 6 bases, J lost 0 bases, and 14 bases lay in between. The CDR3 region is CASSYDGGPNTGELFF. CDR3 sequence (DNA): TGTGCCAGCAGCTACGACGGTGGTCCGAACACCGGGGAGCTGTTTTTT.

In its sample, this clonotype was seen a few times. This chain uses TRBV6-5 with TRBJ1-1; D is ambiguous. With 5 bases removed from V and 2 bases from J, the gap between germline ends came to 15 bases. Germline lookup yields CDR1 MNHEY and CDR2 SVGAGI. The CDR3 is made up of 15 amino acids. The CDR3 DNA follows: TGTGCCAGCAGTCGCTCTAAGGCGGGAAACACTGAAGCTTTCTTT. Amino acids: CASSRSKAGNTEAFF.

The CDR3 region is CASITDRGTNGYTF. CDR3 in DNA: TGTGCCAGTATCACCGACAGGGGGACAAATGGCTACACCTTC. V is TRBV7-2 and J is TRBJ1-2; TRBD1 aligns across 9 bases. CDR1 SGHTA and CDR2 FQGNSA come from the germline V gene. There are 14 residues in the CDR3. The V gene end was trimmed by 9 bases and the J gene end by 6 bases; junction bases not matched to a gene: 11.

This clonotype showed up just a few times. The chain uses TRBV30 and TRBJ2-5; 7 bases are a match to TRBD2. This CDR3 spans 14 amino acids. V lost 0 bases to trimming and J lost 1 base; unmatched junction nucleotides: 2. Per germline, CDR1 GTSNPN and CDR2 SVGIG (reference sequence). The CDR3 nucleotides read TGTGCCTGGAGTGTCGGCGGGGGCCAAGAGACCCAGTACTTC. This gives the protein CAWSVGGGQETQYF. Full variable domain (missing parts from reference TRBV30 and TRBJ2-5): SQTIHQWPATLVQPVGSPLSLECTVEGTSNPNLYWYRQAAGRGLQLLFYSVGIGQISSEVPQNLSASRPQDRQFILSSKKLLLSDSGFYLCAWSVGGGQETQYFGPGTRLLVL.

The chain is built from TRBV4-3 and TRBJ1-3, with D unresolved. CDR1 and CDR2 (germline): LGHNA, YSLEER. The CDR3 has 13 amino acids. The ends were cut back, 0 bases at V and 8 bases at J, with 8 bases in the middle. Written as DNA, the CDR3 is TGCGCCAGCAGCCAAGAGGGCTGGGACACCATATATTTT. Protein: CASSQEGWDTIYF.

In its sample, this clonotype was seen a few times. V is TRBV4-1 and J is TRBJ2-4; D gene ambiguous. CDR3 length: 13 residues. V was shortened by 0 bases and J by 7 bases, with 7 bases between the two germline ends. Germline loops: CDR1 MGHRA, CDR2 YSYEKL. In nucleotides, the CDR3 is TGCGCCAGCAGCCAAGATAGGTGGAACATTCAGTACTTC. This encodes CASSQDRWNIQYF.

The sample holds many counts of this clonotype. The chain carries TRBV15 and TRBJ1-4; 8 bases are a match to TRBD1. Trimming took 5 bases from V and 8 from J; bases not matched to a gene: 4. CDR3 size: 13 residues. CDR1 LNHNV and CDR2 YYDKDF come from the germline V gene (reference sequence). The CDR3 spells CATSGQGWEKLFF. The CDR3 nucleotides are TGTGCCACCAGCGGACAGGGTTGGGAAAAACTGTTTTTT.

The chain recombines TRBV5-6 with TRBJ2-2; no reliable D call. V was clipped by 0 bases and J by 3 bases, with 9 bases between them. Germline values: CDR1 SGHDT, CDR2 YYEEEE. This CDR3 has 15 amino acids. The CDR3 DNA reads as TGTGCCAGCAGCTTGGGGTTGGTTCACACCGGGGAGCTGTTTTTT. It specifies CASSLGLVHTGELFF.

This rearrangement joins TRBV6-2 or TRBV6-3 to TRBJ2-4; D call uncertain. Trimming left V 0 bases short and J 0 bases short, with 15 bases between. The CDR3 runs 18 residues. Germline V gene sequence: CDR1 MNHEY, CDR2 SVGEGT. Here the CDR3 DNA reads TGTGCCAGCAGTTACTCGGTCAAGCTGGCAGTAGCCAAAAACATTCAGTACTTC. Protein product: CASSYSVKLAVAKNIQYF.

This clonotype showed up many times. The V and J genes are TRBV3-1 and TRBJ1-4; no definite D call. CDR1 is LGHDT and CDR2 is YNNKEL in the germline V gene (reference sequence). The CDR3 extends over 14 amino acids. The V and J ends lost 0 bases and 10 bases respectively, with 12 bases between them. CDR3: CASSQESNGGKLFF. In DNA, the CDR3 is TGTGCCAGCAGCCAAGAGTCGAACGGAGGAAAACTGTTTTTT.

This clonotype was found a few times. The chain links TRBV7-2 to TRBJ2-1; D gene unclear. This CDR3 contains 15 residues. The V gene lost 2 bases and the J gene lost 1 base, with 9 bases spanning the gap. Per germline, CDR1 SGHTA and CDR2 FQGNSA. CDR3 nucleotide sequence: TGTGCCAGCAGCTTATATGGGTGGTCCTACAATGAGCAGTTCTTC. This encodes CASSLYGWSYNEQFF.

The J gene is TRBJ2-1, the V gene TRBV5-1; TRBD2 matches 8 bases. CDR1 is SGHRS and CDR2 is YFSETQ in the germline V gene. This CDR3 is built from 14 residues. The ends lost 1 base at V and 3 bases at J; junction bases unmatched: 0. CDR3 sequence: CASSLRGGYNEQFF. The CDR3 region has the DNA TGCGCCAGCAGCTTGCGGGGGGGCTACAATGAGCAGTTCTTC.

The chain employs TRBV5-1 and TRBJ2-1; 10 positions agree with TRBD2. The CDR3 is 15 residues long. The germline CDR1 and CDR2 sequences are SGHRS and YFSETQ. V lost 4 bases, J lost 5 bases, and 6 bases stayed unmatched. The CDR3, as DNA: TGCGCCAGCAGCCAACTAGCGGGGAGTAACAATGAGCAGTTCTTC. Amino acid sequence: CASSQLAGSNNEQFF. Full variable domain (missing parts from reference TRBV5-1 and TRBJ2-1): KAGVTQTPRYLIKTRGQQVTLSCSPISGHRSVSWYQQTPGQGLQFLFEYFSETQRNKGNFPGRFSGRQFSNSRSEMNVSTLELGDSALYLCASSQLAGSNNEQFFGPGTRLTVL.

This clonotype has only a few counts. The chain employs TRBV5-5 and TRBJ1-2; the D is unclear. Germline V gene data show CDR1 as SGHKS and CDR2 as YYEKEE (reference sequence). The CDR3 runs 12 residues. With 1 base removed from V and 8 bases from J, the gap between germline ends came to 9 bases. The CDR3 loop is CASSLIGVGYTF. The CDR3 DNA reads TGTGCCAGCAGCTTGATCGGGGTCGGCTACACCTTC.

This clonotype came up many times. The rearrangement joins TRBV20-1 to TRBJ1-2, with D perhaps TRBD1 (5 bases). This CDR3 contains 13 residues. V shed 3 bases and J shed 8 bases, with 16 bases lying between them. Germline lookup yields CDR1 DFQATT and CDR2 SNEGSKA (reference sequence). The CDR3 DNA reads TGCAGTGCTAGTAGCGGGGCAGGCGGCGGCTACACCTTC. It is translated as CSASSGAGGGYTF.

The V and J genes are TRBV4-2 and TRBJ2-6; 8 nucleotides agree with TRBD2. Germline CDR1 and CDR2: LGHNA and YNFKEQ. CDR3 length equals 18 residues. J gave up 0 bases and V 6 bases, and 10 bases lay outside the gene matches. The CDR3 coding sequence is TGTGCCAGCAGTCAGGTGAGCGGGGGCTCCTCTGGGGCCAACGTCCTGACTTTC. It is translated as CASSQVSGGSSGANVLTF.

This clonotype was seen only a few times. V is TRBV12-3 or TRBV12-4 and J is TRBJ1-4; weak D call: TRBD1 (6 bases). This CDR3 has 16 amino acids. Trimming removed 6 bases at V and 0 bases at J, with 14 bases between. CDR3 region: CASSSDDRPTNEKLFF. Here the CDR3 DNA reads TGTGCCAGCAGCTCAGATGACAGGCCAACTAATGAAAAACTGTTTTTT.

The CDR3 here is CASSYPGSRGYTF. The CDR3, as DNA: TGTGCCAGCAGTTATCCAGGGTCGAGGGGCTACACCTTC. The chain joins TRBV6-5 to TRBJ1-2; a weak D match, TRBD1 (5 bases). Trimming pared 3 bases from V and 8 bases from J, leaving 13 bases between. The CDR3 has 13 residues. Germline V CDR1 and CDR2: MNHEY, SVGAGI.

The chain links TRBV5-1 to TRBJ1-4; 7 nucleotides match TRBD1. Germline loops: CDR1 SGHRS, CDR2 YFSETQ. The CDR3 is 14 amino acids. V dropped 2 bases and J dropped 5; count of bases not matched to a gene: 3. The CDR3 here is CASSLQQGNEKLFF. The DNA for the CDR3 is TGCGCCAGCAGCTTACAACAGGGGAATGAAAAACTGTTTTTT.

This clonotype was counted ten times or more. The V gene is TRBV7-2, the J gene TRBJ2-5; TRBD1 matches at 7 bases. Germline V gene sequence: CDR1 SGHTA, CDR2 FQGNSA. The V segment lost 5 bases and the J segment 3 bases; nucleotides outside the gene matches: 6. CDR3 size: 14 residues. The CDR3 sequence: CASSVTGSEETQYF. The CDR3 DNA follows: TGTGCCAGCAGCGTGACAGGGTCCGAAGAGACCCAGTACTTC.

This clonotype was observed at least ten times. This chain links TRBV12-3 or TRBV12-4 with TRBJ2-1; 7 bases align to TRBD1. With 7 bases clipped from V and 9 bases from J, the junction kept 9 bases outside the gene matches. This CDR3 comprises 13 residues. CDR3 protein: CASTRDSQFEQFF. The CDR3 region has the DNA TGTGCCAGCACCAGGGACAGCCAATTTGAGCAGTTCTTC.

CDR3 DNA sequence: TGTGCCACCAGTGATTTACTGGGGGATGGCTACACCTTC. Its protein product is CATSDLLGDGYTF. The rearrangement links TRBV24-1 to TRBJ1-2; D is possibly TRBD1 (5 bases). V shed 1 base and J shed 6 bases, with 8 bases lying between them. The CDR3 has 13 amino acids. Germline CDR1 is KGHDR and CDR2 is SFDVKD.